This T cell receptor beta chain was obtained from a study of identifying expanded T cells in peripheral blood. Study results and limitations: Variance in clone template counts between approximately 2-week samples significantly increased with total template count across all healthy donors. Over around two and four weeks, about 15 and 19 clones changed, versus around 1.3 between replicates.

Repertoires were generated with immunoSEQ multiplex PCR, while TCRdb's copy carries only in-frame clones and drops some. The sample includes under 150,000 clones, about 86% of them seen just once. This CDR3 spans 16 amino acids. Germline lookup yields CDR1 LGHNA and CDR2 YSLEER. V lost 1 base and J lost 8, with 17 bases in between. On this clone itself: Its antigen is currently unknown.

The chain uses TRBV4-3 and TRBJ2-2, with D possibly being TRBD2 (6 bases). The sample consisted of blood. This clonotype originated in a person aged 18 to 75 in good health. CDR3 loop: CASSQGDSGAPGELFF. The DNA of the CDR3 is TGCGCCAGCAGCCAAGGTGATAGCGGAGCACCTGGGGAGCTGTTTTTT.